This entry lists 32 T cell receptor beta chains sequenced from one sample in a study of shared clonotypes between healthy human individuals (dated by TCRdb to 2020 to 2022). CD8 naive samples consisted of CD45RO-negative cells that were positively selected for CCR7, yielding a CD45RA+CCR7+ population without TemRA cells. Library generation was performed with the immunoSEQ multiplex PCR assay. TCRdb took over this immuneACCESS table, retaining in-frame rearrangements with V and J assigned. Such tables are incomplete; in checked studies, under half of the missing clones stem from an unresolved V gene, and the remainder is unexplained. This sample is represented by millions of clones; about 93% of them were singletons. The ten largest clones represent around 1.7% of the sample. Specimen: naive CD8+ T cells from PBMCs. The cell subset or site label on this specimen signifies: CD45RA+CCR7+. These receptors originate from a man aged 18 to 29 in good health. Some clones in this sample may be carry-over from other donors' samples.

The rearrangement uses TRBV6-1 and TRBJ2-7; D gene uncertain. CDR1 and CDR2 from the germline V gene are MNHNS and SASEGT. This CDR3 has 10 residues. Trimming cost V 4 bases and J 12 bases, with 10 bases left between them. This CDR3 reads CASSGQRRYF. The DNA for the CDR3 is TGTGCCAGCAGTGGCCAAAGGAGGTACTTC.

The genes are TRBV6-1 and TRBJ2-7, with 12 bases fitting TRBD2. The V and J ends lost 4 bases and 0 bases, in that order; junction bases with no gene match: 1. The CDR3 runs 15 residues. The germline gives CDR1 MNHNS, CDR2 SASEGT. CDR3 bases: TGTGCCAGCAGTGTGACTAGCGGGAGCTCCTACGAGCAGTACTTC. This translates into CASSVTSGSSYEQYF.

The rearrangement uses TRBV6-5 and TRBJ2-7; 8 nucleotides line up with TRBD1. Trimming cost V 7 bases and J 3 bases; bases outside gene matches: 8. The CDR3 spans 14 residues. Germline-derived CDR1 and CDR2 are MNHEY and SVGAGI. CDR3 sequence reads: CASMANRGFYEQYF. Here the CDR3 DNA reads TGTGCCAGCATGGCGAACAGGGGGTTCTACGAGCAGTACTTC.

V is TRBV5-4 and J is TRBJ2-7, with a tentative D call TRBD1 (7 bases). The germline V and J ends were trimmed by 1 base and 1 base, with 18 bases remaining between them. The CDR3 loop spans 17 amino acids. Germline lookup yields CDR1 SGHNT and CDR2 YYREEE (reference sequence). The CDR3 sequence: CASSLFGGGEGSYEQYF. The DNA for the CDR3 is TGTGCCAGCAGCTTGTTTGGAGGGGGCGAGGGTTCCTACGAGCAGTACTTC.

The chain combines TRBV6-5 with TRBJ2-1; TRBD2 aligns across 10 bases. Trimming cost V 6 bases and J 3 bases; bases outside gene matches: 5. The CDR3 has 15 residues. The germline V gene encodes CDR1 MNHEY and CDR2 SVGAGI. The CDR3 loop is CASSSTSGVYNEQFF. CDR3 DNA: TGTGCCAGCAGCTCTACTAGCGGGGTCTACAATGAGCAGTTCTTC.

The gene calls are TRBV29-1 and TRBJ2-1; maybe TRBD2 (6 bases). Germline V lookup: CDR1 SQVTM, CDR2 ANQGSEA. The CDR3 loop spans 13 amino acids. The V gene lost 3 bases and the J gene lost 9 bases, with 15 bases spanning the gap. DNA for the CDR3: TGCAGCGTTGAGGCGACCGGGCGGGGTGAGCAGTTCTTC. It is translated as CSVEATGRGEQFF.

The chain employs TRBV7-9 and TRBJ1-1; 7 nucleotides align to TRBD1. Trimming took 6 bases from V and 5 from J; bases not matched to a gene: 12. CDR1 is SEHNR and CDR2 is FQNEAQ in the germline V gene (reference sequence). The CDR3 extends over 15 amino acids. The DNA for the CDR3 is TGTGCCAGCAGGTCGAGACAGGGAAGGAATACTGAAGCTTTCTTT. Translated: CASRSRQGRNTEAFF. The full variable domain, completed using reference TRBV7-9 and TRBJ1-1, is DTGVSQNPRHKITKRGQNVTFRCDPISEHNRLYWYRQTLGQGPEFLTYFQNEAQLEKSRLLSDRFSAERPKGSFSTLEIQRTEQGDSAMYLCASRSRQGRNTEAFFGQGTRLTVV.

This clone was found once. The chain combines TRBV13 with TRBJ2-7; no clear D. V was cut by 5 bases and J by 6 bases, with 11 bases left in between. The CDR3 is made up of 12 amino acids. The V gene's germline CDR1 is PRHDT and CDR2 FYEKMQ (reference sequence). CDR3 sequence (DNA): TGTGCCAGCAGCGTTCAAAATTCCGAGCAGTACTTC. This codes for CASSVQNSEQYF.

This clone has just a few counts. The same CDR3 also results from other DNA sequences found in this sample. The rearrangement uses TRBV7-6 and TRBJ1-5, with D hard to call. Germline V lookup: CDR1 SGHVS, CDR2 FNYEAQ. V was clipped by 1 base and J by 6 bases, with 7 bases between them. The CDR3 covers 13 residues. The CDR3 loop is CASSLDRAQPQHF. CDR3 nucleotides: TGTGCCAGCAGCTTAGACCGGGCTCAGCCCCAGCATTTT.

The J gene is TRBJ2-1, the V gene TRBV7-8, with 8 bases aligning to TRBD2. The trim removed 5 bases at V and 3 bases at J, leaving 9 bases unmatched. Germline assignment: CDR1 SGHVS and CDR2 FQNEAQ. CDR3 size: 16 residues. The CDR3 sequence is CASSQNPSGSYNEQFF. The DNA of the CDR3 is TGTGCCAGCAGCCAGAACCCCAGCGGGAGCTACAATGAGCAGTTCTTC.

This clone was detected only once. The chain couples TRBV5-1 to TRBJ2-2; 12 positions agree with TRBD2. Trimming at V came to 4 bases and at J to 2 bases, leaving 12 bases not matched to a gene. Looked up from germline, CDR1 is SGHRS and CDR2 is YFSETQ. This CDR3 comprises 19 residues. The CDR3 DNA sequence: TGCGCCAGCAGCAGACACAAACGACTAGCGGGAGAAAACACCGGGGAGCTGTTTTTT. Its protein product is CASSRHKRLAGENTGELFF. Full variable domain (missing parts from reference TRBV5-1 and TRBJ2-2): KAGVTQTPRYLIKTRGQQVTLSCSPISGHRSVSWYQQTPGQGLQFLFEYFSETQRNKGNFPGRFSGRQFSNSRSEMNVSTLELGDSALYLCASSRHKRLAGENTGELFFGEGSRLTVL.

J is TRBJ2-5 and V is TRBV2; 9 bases match TRBD2. V shed 4 bases, J shed 1 base, and the junction held 7 bases outside the gene matches. Germline CDR1 and CDR2: SNHLY and FYNNEI. The CDR3 spans 16 residues. The CDR3 DNA sequence: TGTGCCAGCAGTGGGCCCGGGACTAGCATCCAAGAGACCCAGTACTTC. This codes for CASSGPGTSIQETQYF.

The chain couples TRBV4-1 to TRBJ2-1; D is uncertain. With 0 bases removed from V and 7 bases from J, the gap between germline ends came to 16 bases. This CDR3 region has 16 residues. Per the germline V gene, CDR1 is MGHRA and CDR2 is YSYEKL. Here the CDR3 DNA reads TGCGCCAGCAGCCAAGATCCTGGGAACCGGCTAAATGAGCAGTTCTTC. It is translated as CASSQDPGNRLNEQFF.

For the CDR3, the DNA is TGTGCCAGCAGCCCTCCTCTGGGAGAACGAAACACCATATATTTT. Its translation is CASSPPLGERNTIYF. The chain uses TRBV14 and TRBJ1-3; D unresolved. The germline V gene has CDR1 SGHDN and CDR2 FVKESK. CDR3 length equals 15 residues. Trimming left V 4 bases short and J 5 bases short, with 15 bases between.

This chain links TRBV29-1 with TRBJ1-1, with 8 nucleotides matching TRBD1. Germline V gene lookup returns CDR1 SQVTM and CDR2 ANQGSEA. J gave up 2 bases and V 4 bases, and 12 bases lay outside the gene matches. This CDR3 region has 16 residues. CDR3 DNA sequence: TGCAGCGTTGGACTAATGGTTGGACAGGGTAACACTGAAGCTTTCTTT. Its protein is CSVGLMVGQGNTEAFF.

This clone was seen a few times. This rearrangement joins TRBV28 to TRBJ1-5, with D possibly being TRBD1 (5 bases). Germline V lookup: CDR1 MDHEN, CDR2 SYDVKM. The V and J ends lost 4 bases and 1 base respectively, with 8 bases between them. This CDR3 region has 14 residues. CDR3 coding DNA: TGTGCCAGCAGTTACCGACAGAGCAATCAGCCCCAGCATTTT. This encodes CASSYRQSNQPQHF.

This clone has only one observation. The V call is TRBV7-8, the J call TRBJ2-1, with TRBD2 matching over 11 bases. CDR3 length equals 18 residues. The J segment lost 7 bases and the V segment lost 5 bases, leaving 16 bases of the junction unmatched. Per the germline V gene, CDR1 is SGHVS and CDR2 is FQNEAQ. Here the CDR3 reads CASSPPVSSGRAWNEQFF. The CDR3 DNA sequence: TGTGCCAGCAGCCCCCCGGTGAGTAGCGGGAGGGCATGGAATGAGCAGTTCTTC.

The V and J genes are TRBV11-2 and TRBJ2-1, with TRBD1 identical over 10 bases. CDR3 length: 16 amino acids. Looked up from germline, CDR1 is SGHAT and CDR2 is FQNNGV. The ends lost 3 bases at V and 4 bases at J; junction bases unmatched: 6. CDR3 coding DNA: TGTGCCAGCAGCTTGGGGACAGGGGATTGGTACAATGAGCAGTTCTTC. It yields the protein CASSLGTGDWYNEQFF.

This chain connects TRBV4-2 to TRBJ1-1, with TRBD1 matching over 7 bases. From germline, CDR1 is LGHNA and CDR2 YNFKEQ. The CDR3 loop spans 16 amino acids. With 4 bases clipped from V and 3 bases from J, the junction kept 11 bases outside the gene matches. Here the CDR3 reads CASSRRDSGLYTEAFF. The CDR3 nucleotides read TGTGCCAGCAGCCGGAGGGACAGCGGTCTTTACACTGAAGCTTTCTTT.

The chain has TRBV6-6 and TRBJ1-1, with D maybe TRBD1 (5 bases). The length of the CDR3 is 15 residues. V shed 7 bases and J shed 3 bases, with 18 bases lying between them. Germline loops: CDR1 MNHNY, CDR2 SVGAGI (reference sequence). The CDR3 nucleotides read TGTGCCAGCATCCAACGGGGGGGTCCCCACACTGAAGCTTTCTTT. This gives the protein CASIQRGGPHTEAFF.

The CDR3 coding sequence is TGTGCCAGCAGCTTAGTCCTTGACTGGGAGCCCTACGAGCAGTACTTC. Amino acid sequence: CASSLVLDWEPYEQYF. This sequence joins TRBV11-2 and TRBJ2-7; maybe TRBD2 (5 bases). This CDR3 is 16 amino acids long. The V and J ends lost 1 base and 2 bases respectively, with 15 bases between them. The germline V gene encodes CDR1 SGHAT and CDR2 FQNNGV.

The chain employs TRBV27 and TRBJ2-7; no clear D. V was clipped by 2 bases and J by 4 bases, with 15 bases between them. CDR1 MNHEY and CDR2 SMNVEV come from the germline V gene (reference sequence). This CDR3 comprises 15 residues. The CDR3 region is CASSLIAAPKYEQYF. The DNA for the CDR3 is TGTGCCAGCAGTTTAATAGCCGCCCCAAAGTACGAGCAGTACTTC.

A single count supports this clone. The chain couples TRBV27 to TRBJ2-7, with D perhaps being TRBD1 or TRBD2 (5 bases each). This CDR3 has 13 residues. From germline, CDR1 is MNHEY and CDR2 SMNVEV (reference sequence). V was cut by 8 bases and J by 3 bases, with 14 bases left in between. CDR3 sequence reads: CASGTDGGYEQYF. The DNA of the CDR3 is TGTGCCAGCGGGACCGATGGGGGCTACGAGCAGTACTTC.

Comment on this clone: At the DNA level, this CDR3 is encoded by other sequences in the same sample as well. This chain uses TRBV5-4 with TRBJ2-7; D may be TRBD1 (5 bases). This CDR3 region has 15 residues. The V and J ends lost 2 bases and 2 bases respectively, with 14 bases between them. CDR1 and CDR2 (germline): SGHNT, YYREEE (reference sequence). CDR3 coding DNA: TGTGCCAGCAGCTTCCTGACAGAAACGCCCTACGAGCAGTACTTC. It specifies CASSFLTETPYEQYF.

V usage is TRBV6-6 and J usage is TRBJ2-2, with D unresolved. Trimming cost V 1 base and J 1 base, with 4 bases left between them. The CDR3 sequence is 14 residues long. Germline assignment: CDR1 MNHNY and CDR2 SVGAGI (reference sequence). CDR3 region: CASSYYENTGELFF. As DNA, the CDR3 is TGTGCCAGCAGTTACTACGAGAACACCGGGGAGCTGTTTTTT.

The chain links TRBV11-2 to TRBJ2-3; D gene unclear. The CDR3 spans 13 residues. Trimming removed 3 bases from V and 6 bases from J, with 10 bases in between. Germline V CDR1 and CDR2: SGHAT, FQNNGV. The CDR3 DNA follows: TGTGCCAGCAGCTTGTTATTAAGGGATACGCAGTATTTT. Amino acids: CASSLLLRDTQYF.

The chain has TRBV2 and TRBJ2-7; 10 bases align to TRBD2. V shed 10 bases and J 0 bases; nucleotides not matched to a gene: 12. CDR3 length: 16 residues. Germline V lookup: CDR1 SNHLY, CDR2 FYNNEI. The CDR3 region is CATLKGGTSDSYEQYF. CDR3 DNA: TGTGCCACCTTGAAGGGGGGGACTAGCGACTCCTACGAGCAGTACTTC.

The chain links TRBV6-5 to TRBJ2-7, with 12 bases matching TRBD2. The CDR3 length is 16 residues. Trimming removed 0 bases from V and 7 bases from J; junction bases left unmatched: 7. Germline V CDR1 and CDR2: MNHEY, SVGAGI. The CDR3 DNA reads as TGTGCCAGCAGTTACTCCCGACTAGCGGGAGCTCATGAGCAGTACTTC. It specifies CASSYSRLAGAHEQYF.

The chain joins TRBV10-3 to TRBJ2-3; D is perhaps TRBD1 (6 bases). V was clipped by 4 bases and J by 3 bases, with 14 bases between them. The CDR3 is 15 amino acids. The germline gives CDR1 ENHRY, CDR2 SYGVKD. DNA of the CDR3: TGTGCCATCAGTGGGGACACAGGTCGAACAGATACGCAGTATTTT. It yields the protein CAISGDTGRTDTQYF.

V is TRBV7-3 and J is TRBJ2-3; 12 bases line up with TRBD2. From germline, CDR1 is SGHTA and CDR2 FQGTGA. Germline trimming cut 5 bases from V and 4 bases from J; bases unmatched to any gene: 13. The length of the CDR3 is 18 residues. The DNA of the CDR3 is TGTGCCAGCAGCCCCCTCGCTAGCGGGAGGGCCCTGGCAGATACGCAGTATTTT. Protein product: CASSPLASGRALADTQYF.

The V call is TRBV15, the J call TRBJ2-3, with D possibly being TRBD2 (6 bases). In germline, CDR1 is LNHNV, CDR2 YYDKDF (reference sequence). The CDR3 runs 15 residues. V was pared by 8 bases and J by 2 bases, with 17 bases between. The chain's CDR3 is CATGVSGTATDTQYF. CDR3 DNA: TGTGCCACCGGAGTTAGCGGCACCGCCACAGATACGCAGTATTTT.

CDR3 sequence reads: CAISESKWVVGRPSPGYTF. CDR3 in DNA: TGTGCCATCAGTGAGTCTAAATGGGTGGTAGGACGCCCCTCTCCGGGCTACACCTTC. This sequence joins TRBV10-3 and TRBJ1-2; D is unclear. CDR1 and CDR2 from the germline V gene are ENHRY and SYGVKD. This CDR3 spans 19 amino acids. V was shortened by 0 bases and J by 8 bases, with 28 bases between the two germline ends.